This record covers a single TCR beta chain. Trimming took off 10 bases at V and 0 bases at J, with 13 bases between the two ends. Germline CDR1 reads LNHDA; CDR2 reads SQIVND (reference sequence). The CDR3 consists of 14 residues. The repertoire was sequenced with immunoSEQ multiplex PCR; TCRdb's copy has only in-frame clones and lacks some. The sample includes around 70,000 clones, around 83% of them seen just once. These data are taken from a study of radiotherapy plus CTLA-4 blockade in lung cancer. The sequencing here drew on peripheral blood, taken from a patient treated with radiotherapy plus ipilimumab. The rearrangement links TRBV19 to TRBJ2-1, with D possibly TRBD1 on 5 matching bases. The clonotype comes from a human donor with non-small cell lung cancer who had a partial response to radiotherapy plus ipilimumab. The CDR3, as DNA: TGTGCCACCTCGAGACAGAGCTCCTACAATGAGCAGTTCTTC. Translating gives CATSRQSSYNEQFF.